Presented here are 28 T cell receptor beta chains from one specimen sequenced in a study of STAT5B mutations in CD4+ large granular lymphocyte leukemia. Measured with immunoSEQ multiplex PCR; TCRdb has only the in-frame clones, and not every one. The table records roughly 36,000 clones, 65% to 70% of them present only once. Sequences were obtained from CD4+ T cells from blood buffy coats. All receptors come from a human donor in good health.

The sample holds a few counts of this clone. V gene TRBV19 combines with J gene TRBJ1-1; the D is unclear. Germline CDR1 and CDR2: LNHDA and SQIVND (reference sequence). The CDR3 covers 14 residues. V was cut by 7 bases and J by 1 base, with 13 bases left in between. CDR3 DNA sequence: TGTGCCAGTAAGGAGAATTACGGGAACACTGAAGCTTTCTTT. Amino acid sequence: CASKENYGNTEAFF.

This clone was counted between two and nine times. The genes are TRBV2 and TRBJ1-4; no clear D gene. V was shortened by 8 bases and J by 4 bases, with 11 bases between the two germline ends. The CDR3 contains 13 residues. Germline values: CDR1 SNHLY, CDR2 FYNNEI. The CDR3 is CASPSRVNEKLFF. The CDR3 DNA reads TGTGCCAGCCCGAGTAGAGTTAATGAAAAACTGTTTTTT.

The V gene is TRBV15, the J gene TRBJ1-2; no clear D gene. Germline V gene sequence: CDR1 LNHNV, CDR2 YYDKDF (reference sequence). CDR3 length: 14 amino acids. Between the trimmed V and J ends, which lost 1 base and 5 bases, there was a span of 11 bases. This CDR3 is CATSRGGEAYGYTF. In nucleotides, the CDR3 is TGTGCCACCAGCAGAGGCGGTGAGGCATATGGCTACACCTTC.

V is TRBV7-2 and J is TRBJ2-7; 13 bases match TRBD2. Germline V gene data show CDR1 as SGHTA and CDR2 as FQGNSA. CDR3 length equals 14 residues. The V and J ends lost 4 bases and 5 bases, in that order; junction bases with no gene match: 2. In DNA form, the CDR3 reads TGTGCCAGCAGCTGGGGACTAGCGGGGCACGAGCAGTACTTC. It is translated as CASSWGLAGHEQYF. Looking up the rest from reference TRBV7-2 and TRBJ2-7 gives the full variable domain: GAGVSQSPSNKVTEKGKDVELRCDPISGHTALYWYRQSLGQGLEFLIYFQGNSAPDKSGLPSDRFSAERTGGSVSTLTIQRTQQEDSAVYLCASSWGLAGHEQYFGPGTRLTVT.

This rearrangement joins TRBV7-8 to TRBJ1-1, with TRBD1 matching over 7 bases. Germline V gene lookup returns CDR1 SGHVS and CDR2 FQNEAQ. CDR3 length: 12 residues. V gave up 5 bases and J gave up 10 bases; unmatched junction bases: 7. In DNA form, the CDR3 reads TGTGCCAGCAGCAAAAGAGGGACAGCAGCTTTCTTT. Translated: CASSKRGTAAFF.

This clone was seen only a few times. This rearrangement joins TRBV7-2 to TRBJ1-1, with D possibly TRBD1 on 5 matching bases. Trimming took 2 bases from V and 4 from J, leaving 8 bases between them. The CDR3 covers 13 residues. CDR1 is SGHTA, CDR2 FQGNSA, per germline. In DNA, the CDR3 is TGTGCCAGCAGCTTAACGGGGGGCACTGAAGCTTTCTTT. It encodes CASSLTGGTEAFF. Drawing the rest from reference TRBV7-2 and TRBJ1-1, the complete variable domain is GAGVSQSPSNKVTEKGKDVELRCDPISGHTALYWYRQSLGQGLEFLIYFQGNSAPDKSGLPSDRFSAERTGGSVSTLTIQRTQQEDSAVYLCASSLTGGTEAFFGQGTRLTVV.

The chain couples TRBV13 to TRBJ2-4; the D gene is possibly TRBD2 (7 bases). The V end lost 4 bases, the J end lost 5 bases, and 18 bases lay between the germline ends. Germline values: CDR1 PRHDT, CDR2 FYEKMQ (reference sequence). This CDR3 is 16 amino acids long. CDR3 bases: TGTGCCAGCAGCTCAGGCCGAGGGGGGGCCCAAAACATTCAGTACTTC. The encoded protein is CASSSGRGGAQNIQYF.

CDR3 in amino acids: CASSPQGGTEAFF. As DNA, the CDR3 is TGTGCCAGCAGCCCTCAGGGTGGCACTGAAGCTTTCTTT. The J gene is TRBJ1-1, the V gene TRBV27; D is possibly TRBD1 (5 bases). Germline V lookup: CDR1 MNHEY, CDR2 SMNVEV (reference sequence). CDR3 length: 13 amino acids. Trimming shortened V by 6 bases and J by 4 bases, and 12 bases separated the two germline ends.

V gene TRBV27 combines with J gene TRBJ2-1, with D possibly being TRBD2 (8 bases). V gave up 7 bases and J gave up 6 bases, with 25 bases separating them. Germline lookup yields CDR1 MNHEY and CDR2 SMNVEV (reference sequence). The CDR3 runs to 17 residues. CDR3 region: CASMVVGGGPGGNEQFF. CDR3 nucleotide sequence: TGTGCCAGCATGGTGGTAGGCGGGGGGCCAGGGGGCAATGAGCAGTTCTTC.

In its sample, this clone was seen a few times. The rearrangement joins TRBV5-6 to TRBJ1-1, with 7 nucleotides matching TRBD1. The V segment lost 0 bases and the J segment 3 bases; nucleotides outside the gene matches: 11. The CDR3 sequence is 17 residues long. Germline CDR1 reads SGHDT; CDR2 reads YYEEEE. The CDR3 sequence is CASSLEGRGWGDTEAFF. DNA of the CDR3: TGTGCCAGCAGCTTGGAGGGCAGGGGGTGGGGTGACACTGAAGCTTTCTTT.

This chain connects TRBV10-3 to TRBJ2-5; 9 bases are shared with TRBD1. CDR1 and CDR2 from the germline V gene are ENHRY and SYGVKD. The V gene end was trimmed by 10 bases and the J gene end by 5 bases; junction bases not matched to a gene: 14. CDR3 length equals 15 residues. CDR3 nucleotides: TGTGCCACGCAGGGAGGACAGGGGATGATGGAGACCCAGTACTTC. Translating gives CATQGGQGMMETQYF.

CDR3 DNA: TGTGCCTGGAGCCCAAGACAGAATTACTATGGCTACACCTTC. It translates to CAWSPRQNYYGYTF. The gene calls are TRBV30 and TRBJ1-2, with TRBD1 as a possible D gene (5 bases). V dropped 3 bases and J dropped 3 bases, with 14 bases sitting between them. Germline CDR1 is GTSNPN and CDR2 is SVGIG (reference sequence). The CDR3 has 14 amino acids.

The chain links TRBV7-2 to TRBJ2-7; tentative D call: TRBD1 (6 bases). Germline V gives CDR1 SGHTA, CDR2 FQGNSA. This CDR3 comprises 13 residues. Deletions cut 3 bases from V and 3 bases from J, with 9 bases between. The CDR3 DNA reads as TGTGCCAGCAGCTTCGGACAGTTCTACGAGCAGTACTTC. Protein: CASSFGQFYEQYF. The variable domain in full, with the rest retrieved from reference TRBV7-2 and TRBJ2-7, is GAGVSQSPSNKVTEKGKDVELRCDPISGHTALYWYRQSLGQGLEFLIYFQGNSAPDKSGLPSDRFSAERTGGSVSTLTIQRTQQEDSAVYLCASSFGQFYEQYFGPGTRLTVT.

V gene TRBV11-2 combines with J gene TRBJ2-1; 7 bases line up with TRBD1. Germline assignment: CDR1 SGHAT and CDR2 FQNNGV. V was clipped by 6 bases and J by 5 bases; unmatched bases: 4. This CDR3 is 13 amino acids long. Here the CDR3 reads CASRPTGDNEQFF. Here the CDR3 DNA reads TGTGCCAGCAGACCTACAGGGGACAATGAGCAGTTCTTC.

V is TRBV10-3 and J is TRBJ1-6, with 9 bases that match TRBD1. The CDR3 contains 12 residues. Germline V lookup: CDR1 ENHRY, CDR2 SYGVKD. V lost 3 bases, J lost 18 bases, and 6 bases stayed unmatched. The CDR3 DNA is TGTGCCATCAGTGAAAGGGGACAGGGTGGCCACTTT. It encodes CAISERGQGGHF.

V and J are TRBV30 and TRBJ1-1; D not certain. Germline V lookup: CDR1 GTSNPN, CDR2 SVGIG (reference sequence). V was pared by 0 bases and J by 4 bases, with 18 bases between. The CDR3 covers 16 residues. For the CDR3, the DNA is TGTGCCTGGAGTGTTGCCCCCCCCGCACAGACCACTGAAGCTTTCTTT. Protein product: CAWSVAPPAQTTEAFF.

The rearrangement joins TRBV20-1 to TRBJ2-5; D is unclear. In germline, CDR1 is DFQATT, CDR2 SNEGSKA (reference sequence). CDR3 length equals 11 residues. Between the trimmed V and J ends, which lost 4 bases and 2 bases, there was a span of 5 bases. CDR3 nucleotides: TGCAGTGCTACCCGACAAGAGACCCAGTACTTC. This translates into CSATRQETQYF.

Regarding this clone: Other nucleotide sequences in the sample specify the same CDR3. The chain is built from TRBV2 and TRBJ2-7, with D possibly being TRBD1 (6 bases). Germline V lookup: CDR1 SNHLY, CDR2 FYNNEI. The V gene lost 5 bases and the J gene lost 4 bases, with 6 bases spanning the gap. This CDR3 has 11 residues. The CDR3 nucleotides are TGTGCCAGCAGTAGGGGGTACGAGCAGTACTTC. Its protein product is CASSRGYEQYF. The complete variable domain, with remaining parts taken from reference TRBV2 and TRBJ2-7, reads EPEVTQTPSHQVTQMGQEVILRCVPISNHLYFYWYRQILGQKVEFLVSFYNNEISEKSEIFDDQFSVERPDGSNFTLKIRSTKLEDSAMYFCASSRGYEQYFGPGTRLTVT.

J is TRBJ2-5 and V is TRBV13, with TRBD1 matching 8 bases. The J segment lost 3 bases and the V segment lost 4 bases, leaving 10 bases of the junction unmatched. Germline CDR1 reads PRHDT; CDR2 reads FYEKMQ (reference sequence). This CDR3 spans 16 amino acids. CDR3 protein: CASSSLTGVREETQYF. The CDR3 DNA follows: TGTGCCAGCAGCTCACTGACAGGGGTTCGAGAAGAGACCCAGTACTTC.

The sample holds a few counts of this clone. V is TRBV7-2 and J is TRBJ2-7; TRBD2 aligns across 7 bases. The CDR3 has 16 amino acids. Germline V gene sequence: CDR1 SGHTA, CDR2 FQGNSA. V trimming: 5 bases; J trimming: 4 bases; junction bases outside the gene matches: 14. The CDR3 reads CASSPRWGGRQYEQYF. The CDR3 region has the DNA TGTGCCAGCAGCCCACGTTGGGGCGGGAGACAATACGAGCAGTACTTC.

A single count supports this clone. The chain joins TRBV5-1 to TRBJ2-7; D unclear. Germline loops: CDR1 SGHRS, CDR2 YFSETQ. Trimming pared 0 bases from V and 6 bases from J, leaving 10 bases between. CDR3 length equals 13 residues. The DNA for the CDR3 is TGCGCCAGCAGCTTGGGTCCCACCCGCGAGCAGTACTTC. Its translation: CASSLGPTREQYF.

This clone is a singleton in its sample. The chain employs TRBV10-2 and TRBJ2-1; 14 bases agree with TRBD2. The V gene end was trimmed by 5 bases and the J gene end by 0 bases; junction bases not matched to a gene: 6. The V gene's germline CDR1 is WSHSY and CDR2 SAAADI. The CDR3 is 18 residues long. For the CDR3, the DNA is TGCGCCAGCAGTCAAAGACTAGCGGGGGGGCGCTCCTACAATGAGCAGTTCTTC. It is translated as CASSQRLAGGRSYNEQFF.

The chain employs TRBV18 and TRBJ1-4; possibly TRBD1 for D (6 bases). The CDR3 has 15 residues. V lost 2 bases and J 0 bases, leaving 7 bases between the germline ends. Germline V CDR1 and CDR2: KGHSH, LQKENI. The CDR3 loop is CASSPRGATNEKLFF. The CDR3 bases are TGTGCCAGCTCACCAAGGGGGGCAACTAATGAAAAACTGTTTTTT.

This clone has a handful of counts. This chain connects TRBV6-1 to TRBJ1-3; no clear D gene. Trimming pared 0 bases from V and 3 bases from J, leaving 6 bases between. Germline CDR1 MNHNS, CDR2 SASEGT. CDR3 length: 14 amino acids. The CDR3 spells CASSEADRGNTIYF. Here the CDR3 DNA reads TGTGCCAGCAGTGAAGCGGACCGTGGAAACACCATATATTTT.

The rearrangement joins TRBV18 to TRBJ2-2; D call uncertain. Germline-derived CDR1 and CDR2 are KGHSH and LQKENI. The CDR3 has 17 residues. The V and J ends lost 0 bases and 0 bases respectively, with 11 bases between them. The DNA of the CDR3 is TGTGCCAGCTCACCACCAGATAGGCCCCCGAACACCGGGGAGCTGTTTTTT. Its translation is CASSPPDRPPNTGELFF.

Only a few counts were recorded for this clone. The chain has TRBV1 and TRBJ2-7; whether TRBD1, the table's D call, matches the DNA was not checked. TRBV1 is recorded as a pseudogene. There are 14 residues in the CDR3. The CDR3 spells CTSGQRVPGHEQYF. CDR3 in DNA: TGCACCAGCGGACAAAGGGTCCCCGGACACGAGCAGTACTTC.

The chain uses TRBV14 and TRBJ2-6; no definite D call. Trimming pared 1 base from V and 3 bases from J, leaving 4 bases between. This CDR3 is 14 amino acids long. Germline CDR1 reads SGHDN; CDR2 reads FVKESK. CDR3 sequence reads: CASSQVVGANVLTF. In nucleotides, the CDR3 is TGTGCCAGCAGCCAAGTGGTTGGGGCCAACGTCCTGACTTTC.

This clone was recorded a few times. This chain uses TRBV5-6 with TRBJ1-5; D is unresolved. Germline V lookup: CDR1 SGHDT, CDR2 YYEEEE. CDR3 size: 14 residues. V dropped 3 bases and J dropped 2 bases, with 9 bases sitting between them. The CDR3 DNA follows: TGTGCCAGCAGCTCCAATAGGGGCAATCAGCCCCAGCATTTT. Protein product: CASSSNRGNQPQHF.